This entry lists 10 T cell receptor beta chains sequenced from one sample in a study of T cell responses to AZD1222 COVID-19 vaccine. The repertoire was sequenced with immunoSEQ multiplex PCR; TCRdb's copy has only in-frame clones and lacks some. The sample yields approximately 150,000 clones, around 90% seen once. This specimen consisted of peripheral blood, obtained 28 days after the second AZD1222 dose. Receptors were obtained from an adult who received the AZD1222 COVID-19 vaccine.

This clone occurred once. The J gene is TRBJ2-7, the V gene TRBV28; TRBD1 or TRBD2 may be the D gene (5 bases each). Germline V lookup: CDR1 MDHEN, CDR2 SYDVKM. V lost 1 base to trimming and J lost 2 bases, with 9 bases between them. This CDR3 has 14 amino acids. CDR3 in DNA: TGTGCCAGCAGTTTATTGGGGGAAGCCTACGAGCAGTACTTC. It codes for CASSLLGEAYEQYF.

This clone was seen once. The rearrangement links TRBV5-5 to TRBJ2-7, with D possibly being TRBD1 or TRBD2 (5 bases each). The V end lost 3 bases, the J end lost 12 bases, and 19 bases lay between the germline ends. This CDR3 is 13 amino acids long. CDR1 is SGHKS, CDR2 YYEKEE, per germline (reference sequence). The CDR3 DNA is TGTGCCAGCAGCTCTCCAGAAGGAAGGGACCCGTACTTC. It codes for CASSSPEGRDPYF.

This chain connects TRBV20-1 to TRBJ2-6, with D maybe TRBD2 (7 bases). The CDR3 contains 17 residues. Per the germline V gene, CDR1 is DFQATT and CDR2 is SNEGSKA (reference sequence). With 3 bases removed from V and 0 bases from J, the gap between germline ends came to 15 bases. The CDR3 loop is CSASDRGAYSGANVLTF. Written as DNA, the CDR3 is TGCAGTGCTAGTGACCGGGGGGCCTACTCTGGGGCCAACGTCCTGACTTTC.

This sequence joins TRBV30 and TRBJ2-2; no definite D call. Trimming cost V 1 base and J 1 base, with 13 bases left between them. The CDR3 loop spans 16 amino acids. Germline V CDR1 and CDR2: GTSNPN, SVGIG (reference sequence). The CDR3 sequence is CAWSASWLQNTGELFF. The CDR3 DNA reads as TGTGCCTGGAGTGCGAGTTGGCTACAGAACACCGGGGAGCTGTTTTTT.

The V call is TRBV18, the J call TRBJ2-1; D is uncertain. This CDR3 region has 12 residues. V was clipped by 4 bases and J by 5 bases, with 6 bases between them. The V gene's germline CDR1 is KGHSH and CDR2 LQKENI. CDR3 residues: CASSQRDNEQFF. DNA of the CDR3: TGTGCCAGCTCACAGCGCGACAATGAGCAGTTCTTC.

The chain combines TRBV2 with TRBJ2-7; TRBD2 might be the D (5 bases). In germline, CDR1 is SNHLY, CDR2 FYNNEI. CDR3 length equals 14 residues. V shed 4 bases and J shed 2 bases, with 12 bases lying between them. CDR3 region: CASSVRAEAYEQYF. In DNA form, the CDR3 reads TGTGCCAGCAGTGTGCGGGCGGAAGCCTACGAGCAGTACTTC.

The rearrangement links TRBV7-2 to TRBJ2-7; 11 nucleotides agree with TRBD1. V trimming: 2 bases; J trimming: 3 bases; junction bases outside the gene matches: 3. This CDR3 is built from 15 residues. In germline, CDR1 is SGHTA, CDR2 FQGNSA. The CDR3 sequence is CASSLSGTGGYEQYF. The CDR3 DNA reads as TGTGCCAGCAGCTTAAGTGGGACAGGGGGCTACGAGCAGTACTTC.

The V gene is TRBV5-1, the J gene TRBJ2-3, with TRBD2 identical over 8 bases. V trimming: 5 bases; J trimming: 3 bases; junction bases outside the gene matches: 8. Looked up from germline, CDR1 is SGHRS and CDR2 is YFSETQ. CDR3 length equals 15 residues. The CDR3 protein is CASRFSGNPTDTQYF. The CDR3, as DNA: TGCGCCAGCAGGTTTAGCGGGAATCCAACAGATACGCAGTATTTT.

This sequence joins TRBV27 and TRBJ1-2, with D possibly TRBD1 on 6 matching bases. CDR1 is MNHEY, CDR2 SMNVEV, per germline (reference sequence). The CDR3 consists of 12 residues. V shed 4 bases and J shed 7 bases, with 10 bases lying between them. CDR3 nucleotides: TGTGCCAGCAGTTCCGACAGGATTGGCTACACCTTC. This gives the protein CASSSDRIGYTF.

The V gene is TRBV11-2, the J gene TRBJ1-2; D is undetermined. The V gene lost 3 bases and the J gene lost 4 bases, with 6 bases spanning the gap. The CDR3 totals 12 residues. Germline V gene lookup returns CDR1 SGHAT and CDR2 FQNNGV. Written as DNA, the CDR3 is TGTGCCAGCAGCTTCCACCCCTATGGCTACACCTTC. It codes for CASSFHPYGYTF.